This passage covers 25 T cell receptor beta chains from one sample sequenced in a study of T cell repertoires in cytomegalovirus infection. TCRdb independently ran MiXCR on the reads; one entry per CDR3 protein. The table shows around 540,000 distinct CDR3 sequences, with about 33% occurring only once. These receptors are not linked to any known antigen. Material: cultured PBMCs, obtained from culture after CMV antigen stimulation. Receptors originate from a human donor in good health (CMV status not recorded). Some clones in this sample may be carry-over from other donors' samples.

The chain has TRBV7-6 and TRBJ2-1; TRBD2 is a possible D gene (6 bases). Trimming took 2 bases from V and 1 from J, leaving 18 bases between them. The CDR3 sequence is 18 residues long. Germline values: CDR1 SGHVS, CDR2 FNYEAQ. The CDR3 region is CASSLSSPGDWSYNEQFF. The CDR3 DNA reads TGTGCCAGCAGCTTAAGTTCCCCGGGGGACTGGTCCTACAATGAGCAGTTCTTC.

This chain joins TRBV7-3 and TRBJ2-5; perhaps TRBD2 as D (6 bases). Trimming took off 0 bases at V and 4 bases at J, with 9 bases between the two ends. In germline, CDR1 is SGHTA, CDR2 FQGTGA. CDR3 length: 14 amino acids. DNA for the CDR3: TGTGCCAGCAGCTTAACGGCGGGATCAGAGACCCAGTACTTC. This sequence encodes CASSLTAGSETQYF. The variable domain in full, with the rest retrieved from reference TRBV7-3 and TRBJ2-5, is GAGVSQTPSNKVTEKGKYVELRCDPISGHTALYWYRQSLGQGPEFLIYFQGTGAADDSGLPNDRFFAVRPEGSVSTLKIQRTERGDSAVYLCASSLTAGSETQYFGPGTRLLVL.

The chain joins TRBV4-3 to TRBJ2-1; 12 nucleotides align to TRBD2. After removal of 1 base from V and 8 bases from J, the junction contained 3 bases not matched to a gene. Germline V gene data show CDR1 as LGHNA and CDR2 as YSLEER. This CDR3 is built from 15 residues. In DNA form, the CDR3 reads TGCGCCAGCAGCCAAGCAGGACTAGCGGGACATGAGCAGTTCTTC. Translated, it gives CASSQAGLAGHEQFF.

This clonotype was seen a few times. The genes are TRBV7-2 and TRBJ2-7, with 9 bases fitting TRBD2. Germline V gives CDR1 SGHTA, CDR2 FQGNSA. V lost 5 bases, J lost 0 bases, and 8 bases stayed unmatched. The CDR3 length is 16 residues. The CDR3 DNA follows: TGTGCCAGCAGCCTCTCAGCGGGAGGTATCTCCTACGAGCAGTACTTC. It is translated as CASSLSAGGISYEQYF.

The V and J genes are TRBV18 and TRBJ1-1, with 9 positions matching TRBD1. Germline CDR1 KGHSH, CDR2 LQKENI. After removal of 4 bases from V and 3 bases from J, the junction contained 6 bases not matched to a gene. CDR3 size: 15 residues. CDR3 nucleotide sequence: TGTGCCAGCTCACAGGGGACAGGGTATTACACTGAAGCTTTCTTT. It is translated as CASSQGTGYYTEAFF.

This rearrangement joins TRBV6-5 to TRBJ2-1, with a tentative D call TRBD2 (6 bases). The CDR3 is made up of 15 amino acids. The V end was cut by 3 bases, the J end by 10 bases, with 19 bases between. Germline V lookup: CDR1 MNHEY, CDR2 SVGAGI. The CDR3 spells CASSYLGLSLQEQFF. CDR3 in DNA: TGTGCCAGCAGTTATTTGGGACTCTCCTTGCAGGAGCAGTTCTTC.

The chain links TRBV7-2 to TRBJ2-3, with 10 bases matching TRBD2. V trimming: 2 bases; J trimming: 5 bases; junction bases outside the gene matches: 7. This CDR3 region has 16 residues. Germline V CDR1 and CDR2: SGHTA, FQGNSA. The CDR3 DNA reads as TGTGCCAGCAGCTTAATGGCTAGCGGGGGCAAAGATACGCAGTATTTT. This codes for CASSLMASGGKDTQYF.

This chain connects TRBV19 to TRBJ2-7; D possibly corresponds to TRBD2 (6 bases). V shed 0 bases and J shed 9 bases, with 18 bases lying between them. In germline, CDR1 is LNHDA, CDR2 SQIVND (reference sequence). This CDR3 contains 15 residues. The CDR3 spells CASSIEPNRRGLQYF. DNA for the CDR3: TGTGCCAGTAGTATAGAACCAAATCGGAGGGGATTGCAGTACTTC.

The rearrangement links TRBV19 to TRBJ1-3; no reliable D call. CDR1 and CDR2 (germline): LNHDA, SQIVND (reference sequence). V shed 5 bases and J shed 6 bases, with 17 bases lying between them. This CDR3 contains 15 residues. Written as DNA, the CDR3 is TGTGCCAGTAGTGATGGGCTCCTGGGGTCAAACACCATATATTTT. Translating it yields CASSDGLLGSNTIYF.

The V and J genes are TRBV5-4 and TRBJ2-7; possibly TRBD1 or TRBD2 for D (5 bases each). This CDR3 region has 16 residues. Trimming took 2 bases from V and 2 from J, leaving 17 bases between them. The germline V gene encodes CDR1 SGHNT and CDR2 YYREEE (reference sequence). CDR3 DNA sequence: TGTGCCAGCAGCTTAATCACGGGGCCCCGGCCCTACGAGCAGTACTTC. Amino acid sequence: CASSLITGPRPYEQYF.

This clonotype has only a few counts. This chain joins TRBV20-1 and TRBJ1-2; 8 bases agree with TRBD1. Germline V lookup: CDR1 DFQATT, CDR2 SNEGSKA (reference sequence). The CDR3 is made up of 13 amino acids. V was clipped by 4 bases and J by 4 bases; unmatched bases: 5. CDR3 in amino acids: CSATPGTGYGYTF. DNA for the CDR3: TGCAGTGCTACCCCAGGGACAGGCTATGGCTACACCTTC.

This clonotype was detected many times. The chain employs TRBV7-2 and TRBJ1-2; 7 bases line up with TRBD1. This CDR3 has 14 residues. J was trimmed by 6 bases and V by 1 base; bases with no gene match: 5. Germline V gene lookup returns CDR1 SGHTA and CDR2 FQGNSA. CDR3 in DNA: TGTGCCAGCAGCTTAGACAGGGGAGTCCATGGCTACACCTTC. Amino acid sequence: CASSLDRGVHGYTF.

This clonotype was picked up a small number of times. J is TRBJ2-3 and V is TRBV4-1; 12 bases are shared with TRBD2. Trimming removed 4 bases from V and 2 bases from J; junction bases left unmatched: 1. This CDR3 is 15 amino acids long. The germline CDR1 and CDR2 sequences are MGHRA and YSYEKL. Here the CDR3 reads CASSPSGRATDTQYF. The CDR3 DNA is TGCGCCAGCAGCCCTAGCGGGAGGGCCACAGATACGCAGTATTTT.

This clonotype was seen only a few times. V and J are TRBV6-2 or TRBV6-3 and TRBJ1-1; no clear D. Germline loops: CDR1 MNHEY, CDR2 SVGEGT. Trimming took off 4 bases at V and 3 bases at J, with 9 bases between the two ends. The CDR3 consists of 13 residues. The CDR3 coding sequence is TGTGCCAGCAGTTCTACTGTCCACACTGAAGCTTTCTTT. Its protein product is CASSSTVHTEAFF.

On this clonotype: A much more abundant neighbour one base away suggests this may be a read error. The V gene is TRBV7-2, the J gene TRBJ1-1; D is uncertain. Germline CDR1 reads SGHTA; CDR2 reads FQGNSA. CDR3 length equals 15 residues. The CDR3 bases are TGTGCCAGCAGCCGACCGGGTCAAGTGAACACTGAAGCTTCCTTT. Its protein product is CASSRPGQVNTEASF.

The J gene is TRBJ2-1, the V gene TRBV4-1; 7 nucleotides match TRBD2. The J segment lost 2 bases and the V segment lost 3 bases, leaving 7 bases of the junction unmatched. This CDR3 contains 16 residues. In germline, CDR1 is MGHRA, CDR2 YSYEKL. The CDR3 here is CASSHPLADPYNEQFF. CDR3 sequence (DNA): TGCGCCAGCAGCCATCCCCTAGCGGACCCCTACAATGAGCAGTTCTTC.

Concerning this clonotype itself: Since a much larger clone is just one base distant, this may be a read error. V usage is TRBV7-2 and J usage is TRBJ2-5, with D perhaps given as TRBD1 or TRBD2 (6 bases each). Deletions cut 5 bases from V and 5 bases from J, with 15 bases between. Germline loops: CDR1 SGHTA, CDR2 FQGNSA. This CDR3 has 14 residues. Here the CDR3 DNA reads TGTGCCAGCAGCACAAATCAGGGGAGGGAGACCCAGTACTTC. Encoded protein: CASSTNQGRETQYF.

As DNA, the CDR3 is TGTGCCAGCAGTCCGGACAGCCTCAATCAGCCCCAGCATTTT. This codes for CASSPDSLNQPQHF. J is TRBJ1-5 and V is TRBV27, with D perhaps TRBD1 (6 bases). Trimming shortened V by 5 bases and J by 3 bases, and 11 bases separated the two germline ends. The CDR3 runs to 14 residues. Germline CDR1 is MNHEY and CDR2 is SMNVEV (reference sequence).

The CDR3 DNA follows: TGTGCCAGCAGCTTAAAGCTCAATGAGCAGTTCTTC. Translated: CASSLKLNEQFF. The V call is TRBV7-2, the J call TRBJ2-1; D is undetermined. Per the germline V gene, CDR1 is SGHTA and CDR2 is FQGNSA. The CDR3 runs 12 residues. V gave up 2 bases and J gave up 6 bases, with 5 bases separating them.

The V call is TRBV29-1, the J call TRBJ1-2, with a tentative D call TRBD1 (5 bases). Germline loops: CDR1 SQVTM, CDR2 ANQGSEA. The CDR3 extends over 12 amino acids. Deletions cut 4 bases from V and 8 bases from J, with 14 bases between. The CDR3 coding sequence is TGCAGCGTTGCCGACAGCCGAGTGGGCTACACCTTC. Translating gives CSVADSRVGYTF.

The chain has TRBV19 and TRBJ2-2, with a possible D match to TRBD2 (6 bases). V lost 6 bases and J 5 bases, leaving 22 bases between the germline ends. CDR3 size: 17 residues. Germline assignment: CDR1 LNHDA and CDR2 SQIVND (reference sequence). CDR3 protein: CASSLRVRESRTGELFF. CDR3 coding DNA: TGTGCCAGTAGCCTTCGGGTACGGGAGAGTAGGACCGGGGAGCTGTTTTTT.

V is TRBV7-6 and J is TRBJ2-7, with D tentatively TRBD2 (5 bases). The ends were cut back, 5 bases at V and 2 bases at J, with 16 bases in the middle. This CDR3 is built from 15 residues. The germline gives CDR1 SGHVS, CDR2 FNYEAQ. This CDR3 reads CASSPRSGLPYEQYF. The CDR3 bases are TGTGCCAGCAGCCCCCGTTCCGGACTCCCCTACGAGCAGTACTTC. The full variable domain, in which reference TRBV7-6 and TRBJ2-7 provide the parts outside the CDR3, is GAGVSQSPRYKVTKRGQDVALRCDPISGHVSLYWYRQALGQGPEFLTYFNYEAQQDKSGLPNDRFSAERPEGSISTLTIQRTEQRDSAMYRCASSPRSGLPYEQYFGPGTRLTVT.

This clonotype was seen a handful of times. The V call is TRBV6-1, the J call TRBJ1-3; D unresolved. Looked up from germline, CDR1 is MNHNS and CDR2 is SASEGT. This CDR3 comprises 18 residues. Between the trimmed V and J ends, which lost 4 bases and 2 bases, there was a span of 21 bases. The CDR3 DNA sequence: TGTGCCAGCAGTGGACGGACTGGGAGTTTGGTCGCTGGAAACACCATATATTTT. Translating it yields CASSGRTGSLVAGNTIYF.

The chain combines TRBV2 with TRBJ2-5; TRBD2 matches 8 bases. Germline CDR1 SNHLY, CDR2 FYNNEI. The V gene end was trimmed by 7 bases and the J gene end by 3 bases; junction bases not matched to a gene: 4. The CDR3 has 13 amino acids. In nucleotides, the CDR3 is TGTGCCAGCACTTGGCGGGAGGAAGAGACCCAGTACTTC. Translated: CASTWREEETQYF.

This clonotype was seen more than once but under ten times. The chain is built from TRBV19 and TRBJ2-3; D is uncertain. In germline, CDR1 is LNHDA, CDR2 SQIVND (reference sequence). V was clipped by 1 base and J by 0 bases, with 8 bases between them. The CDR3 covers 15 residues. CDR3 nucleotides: TGTGCCAGTAGTATAGGGATTACTAGCACAGATACGCAGTATTTT. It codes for CASSIGITSTDTQYF.